A single sample is the source of the 13 T cell receptor beta chains below, sequenced in a study of blood T cell repertoires in COVID-19. Libraries were prepared by immunoSEQ multiplex PCR; TCRdb keeps only in-frame clonotypes and omits some of them. Of fewer than 150,000 clones in the sample, 88% are singletons; the top ten hold about 10%. Material for sequencing was peripheral blood. The source of these receptors is a man aged 50-60 years with active or convalescent COVID-19.

The chain recombines TRBV10-3 with TRBJ2-1, with TRBD2 matching 7 bases. CDR1 and CDR2 (germline): ENHRY, SYGVKD. The CDR3 is 16 residues long. V trimming: 7 bases; J trimming: 3 bases; junction bases outside the gene matches: 12. The CDR3 DNA reads as TGTGCCATCACTAACACCGGGGACTACCGCTACAATGAGCAGTTCTTC. This translates into CAITNTGDYRYNEQFF.

The CDR3: CSVLFLGTGGRRTNIQYF. The CDR3 nucleotides read TGCAGCGTGTTGTTCTTGGGTACAGGGGGTCGCAGAACCAACATTCAGTACTTC. The chain uses TRBV29-1 and TRBJ2-4, with 8 bases aligning to TRBD1. CDR3 length equals 18 residues. Germline V gene sequence: CDR1 SQVTM, CDR2 ANQGSEA. After removal of 6 bases from V and 7 bases from J, the junction contained 23 bases not matched to a gene.

The rearrangement joins TRBV7-9 to TRBJ1-2, with 9 bases lining up with TRBD1. With V trimmed by 4 bases and J by 8 bases, 8 bases remained unmatched. Per the germline V gene, CDR1 is SEHNR and CDR2 is FQNEAQ (reference sequence). The CDR3 is 14 residues long. CDR3 sequence reads: CASSYGQGIRGYTF. The CDR3 DNA sequence: TGTGCCAGCAGCTACGGACAGGGGATTCGAGGCTACACCTTC.

J is TRBJ2-1 and V is TRBV28; 11 positions agree with TRBD1. CDR3 length: 16 residues. Germline V CDR1 and CDR2: MDHEN, SYDVKM. V was clipped by 4 bases and J by 6 bases; unmatched bases: 8. The chain's CDR3 is CASSSAGTGGFNEQFF. The CDR3 bases are TGTGCCAGCAGTTCCGCGGGGACAGGGGGATTCAATGAGCAGTTCTTC.

The chain has TRBV15 and TRBJ1-5; the match to TRBD1 covers 7 bases. V lost 5 bases, J lost 2 bases, and 6 bases stayed unmatched. Per the germline V gene, CDR1 is LNHNV and CDR2 is YYDKDF (reference sequence). The CDR3 is made up of 15 amino acids. CDR3 region: CATSARQGGNQPQHF. CDR3 DNA sequence: TGTGCCACCAGCGCACGACAGGGTGGCAATCAGCCCCAGCATTTT.

This clone was seen a single time. The rearrangement uses TRBV27 and TRBJ2-3; perhaps TRBD2 as D (5 bases). Trimming took off 6 bases at V and 3 bases at J, with 10 bases between the two ends. Germline CDR1 and CDR2: MNHEY and SMNVEV (reference sequence). The CDR3 runs to 13 residues. The CDR3 bases are TGTGCCAGCAGGGGCCGGAGGACAGATACGCAGTATTTT. This codes for CASRGRRTDTQYF.

The chain combines TRBV10-2 with TRBJ2-7, with 7 bases aligning to TRBD1. CDR1 is WSHSY and CDR2 is SAAADI in the germline V gene. The V gene end was trimmed by 6 bases and the J gene end by 3 bases; junction bases not matched to a gene: 8. This CDR3 comprises 14 residues. The CDR3 sequence is CASSGPGQHYEQYF. CDR3 in DNA: TGCGCCAGCAGCGGGCCGGGACAGCACTACGAGCAGTACTTC.

This clone is a singleton in its sample. This chain links TRBV5-1 with TRBJ2-1, with TRBD2 identical over 11 bases. The CDR3 loop spans 15 amino acids. V lost 8 bases and J lost 3; bases outside the gene matches: 7. Germline V gene sequence: CDR1 SGHRS, CDR2 YFSETQ. The CDR3 sequence: CASKAGTSGYNEQFF. The DNA of the CDR3 is TGCGCCAGTAAGGCGGGGACTAGCGGCTACAATGAGCAGTTCTTC.

The chain combines TRBV7-6 with TRBJ2-1; TRBD2 aligns across 9 bases. V shed 4 bases, J shed 2 bases, and the junction held 3 bases outside the gene matches. In germline, CDR1 is SGHVS, CDR2 FNYEAQ. This CDR3 spans 15 amino acids. The CDR3 sequence is CASSSLAGPYNEQFF. CDR3 sequence (DNA): TGTGCCAGCAGCTCACTAGCGGGCCCCTACAATGAGCAGTTCTTC.

The gene calls are TRBV6-5 and TRBJ2-2; D possibly corresponds to TRBD2 (5 bases). In germline, CDR1 is MNHEY, CDR2 SVGAGI. V shed 7 bases and J shed 5 bases, with 17 bases lying between them. The CDR3 extends over 15 amino acids. DNA of the CDR3: TGTGCCAGCACCCTAGCAGTCAGCGTTACCGGGGAGCTGTTTTTT. Its translation: CASTLAVSVTGELFF.

This clone turned up a few times. This chain connects TRBV12-3 or TRBV12-4 to TRBJ1-2, with 8 bases that match TRBD1. The CDR3 spans 11 residues. J gave up 8 bases and V 6 bases, and 2 bases lay outside the gene matches. The CDR3 reads CASSSGGGYTF. DNA of the CDR3: TGTGCCAGCAGCTCAGGGGGCGGCTACACCTTC.

The chain is built from TRBV5-1 and TRBJ2-1, with TRBD1 matching 9 bases. The germline V gene has CDR1 SGHRS and CDR2 YFSETQ. There are 16 residues in the CDR3. J lost 5 bases, V lost 2 bases, and 8 bases had no gene match. This CDR3 is CASSFPGQGRHNEQFF. The CDR3, as DNA: TGCGCCAGCAGCTTCCCCGGACAGGGGCGTCACAATGAGCAGTTCTTC.

This chain connects TRBV6-5 to TRBJ2-7, with 8 bases identical to TRBD1. V dropped 5 bases and J dropped 5; count of bases not matched to a gene: 8. CDR1 is MNHEY, CDR2 SVGAGI, per germline. The CDR3 contains 14 residues. CDR3 in amino acids: CASSRQTGVHEQYF. CDR3 nucleotide sequence: TGTGCCAGCAGTAGGCAGACAGGGGTCCACGAGCAGTACTTC.